The T cell receptor beta chain under discussion was sequenced for a study of T-cell reconstitution after alpha-beta-depleted transplantation in children. Broader study findings: T-cell numbers and diversity one year post-transplant derived largely from freshly generated T cells. In some patients, recipient T cells and intrathymic progenitors surviving conditioning explained high day-60 diversity.

CDR1 is SGHRS, CDR2 YFSETQ, per germline. Trimming pared 0 bases from V and 2 bases from J, leaving 9 bases between. The CDR3 is made up of 14 amino acids. Turning to this clonotype: What it binds is unknown.

Unique molecular identifiers were used to barcode this TCRbeta library. TCRdb reanalysed the PCR reads using MiXCR and keeps one entry per CDR3 protein. In the table there are approximately 150,000 distinct CDR3 sequences, around 10% of which are singletons. The source of this sequence is a female patient between 2 and 15 years old who had a stem cell transplant for congenital amegakaryocytic thrombocytopenia, so the T cells may come from the graft donor. Sequencing was performed on PBMCs, mostly from graft donor cells, taken 180 days after TCRalphabeta/CD19-depleted stem cell transplant. The chain joins TRBV5-1 to TRBJ2-7; possible D gene TRBD2, 5 bases. As DNA, the CDR3 is TGCGCCAGCAGCTTGGCGGGGAGCCCCTACGAGCAGTACTTC. This gives the protein CASSLAGSPYEQYF.